This record covers a single T cell receptor (beta chain). These data are taken from a study of control samples from healthy donors and cancer patients. The assay was immunoSEQ multiplex PCR, and TCRdb's table has in-frame clones only and misses some. The repertoire consists of 120,000 or so clones, with roughly 91% occurring once and the leading ten covering more than 8%. Source material: blood. This TCR was sampled from a man between 40 and 49 years old in good health.

As DNA, the CDR3 is TGTGCCAGCAGCTTTTCCCTAGCGTATCGCCCCGGGGAGCTGTTTTTT. It encodes CASSFSLAYRPGELFF. The chain employs TRBV7-9 and TRBJ2-2, with a tentative D call TRBD2 (6 bases). Germline V gene sequence: CDR1 SEHNR, CDR2 FQNEAQ (reference sequence). The ends were cut back, 3 bases at V and 6 bases at J, with 17 bases in the middle. The CDR3 contains 16 residues.